The entry below gives a single TCR beta chain sequence along with its context. Its antigen is currently unknown. The treatment here: around 19 received Ad26.COV2.S at low or high dose, single or two shots; about 5 received placebo; per-sample allocation not given. Day 63 after the first injection of vaccine or placebo was the sampling time. This record belongs to a study of Ad26.COV2.S vaccination and SARS-CoV-2 variants. Whole-study context: Ad26.COV2.S arm of COV1001 included the donor. Broader study findings: Post-vaccination spike-specific CD8+ and CD4+ T cell responses reportedly had substantial breadth. Analyses of TCR breadth and depth may have underestimated total T cell responses.

Clones were read by immunoSEQ multiplex PCR, and TCRdb kept only the in-frame ones, dropping some. The data show 240,000 or so clones, roughly 90% seen once. The V segment lost 5 bases and the J segment 15 bases; nucleotides outside the gene matches: 9. This CDR3 has 12 amino acids. Germline V gene lookup returns CDR1 SGHAT and CDR2 FQNNGV. This sequence originates from a person aged 18 to 59 who received the Ad26.COV2.S COVID-19 vaccine or a placebo. Material: peripheral blood, obtained in a trial of Ad26.COV2.S vaccine versus placebo. V usage is TRBV11-2 and J usage is TRBJ2-1; TRBD1 agrees at 8 bases. The CDR3 DNA reads as TGTGCCAGCAGCCTTGGACAGGGTCCAGCGTTCTTC. Residues: CASSLGQGPAFF. Together with reference TRBV11-2 and TRBJ2-1, the CDR3 gives the full variable domain: EAGVAQSPRYKIIEKRQSVAFWCNPISGHATLYWYQQILGQGPKLLIQFQNNGVVDDSQLPKDRFSAERLKGVDSTLKIQPAKLEDSAVYLCASSLGQGPAFFGPGTRLTVL.